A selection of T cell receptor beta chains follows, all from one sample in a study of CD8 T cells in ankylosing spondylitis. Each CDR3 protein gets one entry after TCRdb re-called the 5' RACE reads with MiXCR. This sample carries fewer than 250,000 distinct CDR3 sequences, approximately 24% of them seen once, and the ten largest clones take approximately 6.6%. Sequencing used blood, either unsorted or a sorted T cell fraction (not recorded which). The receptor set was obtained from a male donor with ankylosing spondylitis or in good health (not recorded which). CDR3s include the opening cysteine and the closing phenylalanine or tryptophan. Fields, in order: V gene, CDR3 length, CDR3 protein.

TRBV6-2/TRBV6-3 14 CASSVPGTAVEQYF
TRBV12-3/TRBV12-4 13 CASRPGQGAGQYF
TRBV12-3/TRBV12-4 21 CASSLGFGQAKTHGTNEKLFF
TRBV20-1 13 CSVPGGNYNEQFF
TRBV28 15 CASVLTSGKVRAQFF
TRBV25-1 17 CASSDYGGLRSGNTIYF
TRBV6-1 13 CTYGPSSYNEQFF
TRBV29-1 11 CSVFGSYEQYF
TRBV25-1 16 CASRGTSGRAAGELFF
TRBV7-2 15 CASSLGGGMITEAFF
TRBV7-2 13 CASSSQRANEQFF
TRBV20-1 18 CSARDPVRAGPSNQPQHF
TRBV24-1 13 CATSSNSFNEQFF
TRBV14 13 CASSLRRDGGYTF
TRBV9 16 CASSVARTGETGELFF
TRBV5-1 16 CASSLGGSSGTRELFF